Ten or more counts support the clone carrying this T cell receptor (beta chain). Each CDR3 protein is one row after TCRdb ran MiXCR on the 5' RACE reads. This table has just under 45,000 distinct CDR3 sequences, roughly 21% appearing once. This sample's time point: technical triplicate 3. This specimen belongs to a study of neurological immune-mediated disorders. V shed 0 bases and J shed 0 bases, with 13 bases lying between them. The CDR3 is 17 residues long. Germline CDR1 and CDR2: SGHDT and YYEEEE. The V call is TRBV5-6, the J call TRBJ1-3; D perhaps matches TRBD1 (6 bases). Material for sequencing was PBMCs. This clonotype was obtained from a man in his sixties with HTLV-1-associated myelopathy (HAM/TSP). This chain's CDR3 is CASSLAGGAYSGNTIYF. The CDR3 DNA is TGTGCCAGCAGCTTGGCCGGGGGGGCCTACTCTGGAAACACCATATATTTT.